This TCR beta chain originates from a study of OX40 agonist ivuxolimab in advanced cancers. Whole-study findings and limits: There were, on average, more expanded clones in CD8+ T cells than in CD4+.

Excluded were patients having autoimmune disease history or systemic immunosuppression. The CDR3 is 13 residues long. The trim removed 0 bases at V and 6 bases at J, leaving 0 bases unmatched. Germline values: CDR1 SGHDT, CDR2 YYEEEE. Sequencing used immunoSEQ multiplex PCR; TCRdb keeps in-frame clones, though not all of them. Of 30,000 or so clones detected, more than 65% appear once; the ten largest clones hold about 15%. Concerning this clone itself: Its antigen remains unknown.

This sequence originates from an adult with an advanced solid tumor such as melanoma, head and neck, liver or kidney cancer. This chain links TRBV5-6 with TRBJ2-4, with 7 bases that match TRBD1. The material was CD4+ or CD8+ T cells sorted from blood, obtained in a trial of the OX40 agonist ivuxolimab. The DNA for the CDR3 is TGTGCCAGCAGCTTGGGACAGGGAAACATTCAGTACTTC. Translation: CASSLGQGNIQYF.